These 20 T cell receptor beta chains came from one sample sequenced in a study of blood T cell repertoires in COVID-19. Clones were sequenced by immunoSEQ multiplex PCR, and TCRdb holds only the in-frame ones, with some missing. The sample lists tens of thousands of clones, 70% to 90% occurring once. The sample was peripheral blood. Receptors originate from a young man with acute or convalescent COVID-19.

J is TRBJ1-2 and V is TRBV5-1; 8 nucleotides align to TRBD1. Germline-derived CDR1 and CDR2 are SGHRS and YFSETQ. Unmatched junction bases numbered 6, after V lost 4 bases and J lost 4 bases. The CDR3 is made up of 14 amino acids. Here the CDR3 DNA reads TGCGCCAGCAGCCGGGACAGGTCGCGCTATGGCTACACCTTC. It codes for CASSRDRSRYGYTF. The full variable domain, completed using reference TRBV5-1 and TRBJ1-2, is KAGVTQTPRYLIKTRGQQVTLSCSPISGHRSVSWYQQTPGQGLQFLFEYFSETQRNKGNFPGRFSGRQFSNSRSEMNVSTLELGDSALYLCASSRDRSRYGYTFGSGTRLTVV.

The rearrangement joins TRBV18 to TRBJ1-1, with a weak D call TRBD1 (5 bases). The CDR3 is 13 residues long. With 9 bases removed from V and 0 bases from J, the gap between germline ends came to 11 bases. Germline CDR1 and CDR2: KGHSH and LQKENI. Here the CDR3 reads CASSGGMNTEAFF. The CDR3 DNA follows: TGTGCCAGTTCTGGGGGGATGAACACTGAAGCTTTCTTT.

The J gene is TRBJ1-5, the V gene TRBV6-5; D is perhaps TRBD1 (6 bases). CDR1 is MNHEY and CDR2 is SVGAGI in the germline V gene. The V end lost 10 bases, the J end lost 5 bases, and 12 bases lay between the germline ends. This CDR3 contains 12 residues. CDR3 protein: CATTGLDQPQHF. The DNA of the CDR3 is TGTGCCACCACAGGGCTGGATCAGCCCCAGCATTTT.

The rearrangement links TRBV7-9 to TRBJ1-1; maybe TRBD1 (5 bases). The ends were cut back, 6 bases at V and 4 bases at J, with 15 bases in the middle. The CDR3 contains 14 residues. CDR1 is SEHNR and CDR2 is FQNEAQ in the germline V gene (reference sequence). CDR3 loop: CASRWGGRLTEAFF. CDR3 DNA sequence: TGTGCCAGCAGGTGGGGCGGCCGTCTCACTGAAGCTTTCTTT. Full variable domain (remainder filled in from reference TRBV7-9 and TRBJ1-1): DTGVSQNPRHKITKRGQNVTFRCDPISEHNRLYWYRQTLGQGPEFLTYFQNEAQLEKSRLLSDRFSAERPKGSFSTLEIQRTEQGDSAMYLCASRWGGRLTEAFFGQGTRLTVV.

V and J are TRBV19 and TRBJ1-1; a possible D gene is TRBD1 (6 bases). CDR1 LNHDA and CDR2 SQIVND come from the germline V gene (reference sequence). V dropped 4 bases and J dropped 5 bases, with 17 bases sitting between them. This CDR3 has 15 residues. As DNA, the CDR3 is TGTGCCAGTAGTACGGACCGGGGGGCGAAGACTGAAGCTTTCTTT. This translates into CASSTDRGAKTEAFF.

CDR3: CASSPGLASGGELFF. CDR3 nucleotide sequence: TGTGCCAGCAGTCCGGGACTAGCTTCTGGGGGGGAGCTGTTTTTT. The gene calls are TRBV6-5 and TRBJ2-2; TRBD2 matches at 9 bases. Looked up from germline, CDR1 is MNHEY and CDR2 is SVGAGI. Losses at the gene ends were 5 bases for V and 8 bases for J; bases not matched to a gene: 9. The CDR3 contains 15 residues.

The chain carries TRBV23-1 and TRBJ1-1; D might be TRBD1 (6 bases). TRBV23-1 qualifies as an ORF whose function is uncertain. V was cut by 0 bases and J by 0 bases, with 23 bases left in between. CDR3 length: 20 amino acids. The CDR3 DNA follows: TGCGCCAGCAGTCAATCGTTCCCACCGGACAGAGAAATAATGAACACTGAAGCTTTCTTT. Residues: CASSQSFPPDREIMNTEAFF.

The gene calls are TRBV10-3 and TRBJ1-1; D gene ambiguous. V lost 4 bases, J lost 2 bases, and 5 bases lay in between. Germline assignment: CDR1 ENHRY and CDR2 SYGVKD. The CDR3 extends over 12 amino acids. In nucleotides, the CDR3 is TGTGCCATCAGTGCCTCTAACACTGAAGCTTTCTTT. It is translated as CAISASNTEAFF.

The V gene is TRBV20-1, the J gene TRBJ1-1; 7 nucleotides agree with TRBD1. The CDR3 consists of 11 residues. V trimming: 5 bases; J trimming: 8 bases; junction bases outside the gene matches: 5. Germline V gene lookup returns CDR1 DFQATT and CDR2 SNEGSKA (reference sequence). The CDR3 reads CSAPGGMEAFF. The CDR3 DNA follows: TGCAGTGCTCCAGGGGGGATGGAAGCTTTCTTT.

In nucleotides, the CDR3 is TGTGCCAGCAGCCTAGACCCAGGGGGAGAGACCCAGTACTTC. Translated: CASSLDPGGETQYF. This rearrangement joins TRBV7-9 to TRBJ2-5; 7 positions agree with TRBD1. V lost 5 bases, J lost 4 bases, and 7 bases stayed unmatched. This CDR3 has 14 residues. Germline CDR1 SEHNR, CDR2 FQNEAQ (reference sequence).

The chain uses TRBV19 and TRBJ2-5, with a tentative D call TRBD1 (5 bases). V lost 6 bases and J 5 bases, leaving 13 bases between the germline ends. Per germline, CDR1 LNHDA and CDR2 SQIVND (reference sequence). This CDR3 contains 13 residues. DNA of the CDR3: TGTGCCAGTAGCAGGGTGGGGCGGGAGACCCAGTACTTC. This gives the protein CASSRVGRETQYF.

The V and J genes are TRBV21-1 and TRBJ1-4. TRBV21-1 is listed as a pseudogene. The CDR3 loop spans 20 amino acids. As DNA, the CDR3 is TGTGCCAGCAGCGACTCGAGGGATGAGCAGGTCCTTGCAACTAATGAAAAACTGTTTTTT. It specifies CASSDSRDEQVLATNEKLFF.

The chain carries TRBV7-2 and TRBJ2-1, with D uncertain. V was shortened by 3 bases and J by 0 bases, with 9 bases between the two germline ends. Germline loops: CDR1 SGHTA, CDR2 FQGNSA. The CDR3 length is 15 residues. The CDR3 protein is CASSFSRASYNEQFF. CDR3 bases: TGTGCCAGCAGCTTCTCTAGAGCCTCCTACAATGAGCAGTTCTTC.

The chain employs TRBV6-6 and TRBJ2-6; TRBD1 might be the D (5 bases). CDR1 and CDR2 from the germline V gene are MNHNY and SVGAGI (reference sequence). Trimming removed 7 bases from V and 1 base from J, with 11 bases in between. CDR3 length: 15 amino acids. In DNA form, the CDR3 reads TGTGCCAGCACCCTAAGGGGTTCTGGGGCCAACGTCCTGACTTTC. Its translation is CASTLRGSGANVLTF.

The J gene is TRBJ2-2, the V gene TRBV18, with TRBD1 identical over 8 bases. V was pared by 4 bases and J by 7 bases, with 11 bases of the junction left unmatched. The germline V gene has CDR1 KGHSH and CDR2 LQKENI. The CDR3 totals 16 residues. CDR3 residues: CASSQDRGGPGGELFF. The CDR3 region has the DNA TGTGCCAGCTCACAAGACAGGGGCGGCCCCGGCGGGGAGCTGTTTTTT. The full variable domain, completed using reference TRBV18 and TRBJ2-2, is NAGVMQNPRHLVRRRGQEARLRCSPMKGHSHVYWYRQLPEEGLKFMVYLQKENIIDESGMPKERFSAEFPKEGPSILRIQQVVRGDSAAYFCASSQDRGGPGGELFFGEGSRLTVL.

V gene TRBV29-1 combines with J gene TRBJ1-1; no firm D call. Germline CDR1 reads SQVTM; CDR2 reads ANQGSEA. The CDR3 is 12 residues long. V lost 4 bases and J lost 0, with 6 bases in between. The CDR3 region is CSVAGLNTEAFF. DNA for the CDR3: TGCAGCGTTGCCGGGTTGAACACTGAAGCTTTCTTT.

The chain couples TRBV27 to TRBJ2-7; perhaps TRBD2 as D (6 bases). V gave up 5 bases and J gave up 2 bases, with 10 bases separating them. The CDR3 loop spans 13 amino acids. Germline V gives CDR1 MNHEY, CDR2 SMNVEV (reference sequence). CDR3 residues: CASSPREAYEQYF. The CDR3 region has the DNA TGTGCCAGCAGTCCTAGGGAGGCCTACGAGCAGTACTTC.

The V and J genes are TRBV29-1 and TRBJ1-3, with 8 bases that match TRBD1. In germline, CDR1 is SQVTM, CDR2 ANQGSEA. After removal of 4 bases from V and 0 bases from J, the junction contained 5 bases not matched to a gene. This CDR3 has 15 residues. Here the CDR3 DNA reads TGCAGCGTTGCGGGGGACAGGAGCTCTGGAAACACCATATATTTT. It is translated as CSVAGDRSSGNTIYF.

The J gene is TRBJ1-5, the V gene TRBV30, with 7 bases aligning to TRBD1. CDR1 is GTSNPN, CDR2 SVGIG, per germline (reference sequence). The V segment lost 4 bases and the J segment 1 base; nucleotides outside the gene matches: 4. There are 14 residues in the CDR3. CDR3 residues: CAWTGGGSNQPQHF. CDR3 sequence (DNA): TGTGCCTGGACCGGAGGGGGCAGCAATCAGCCCCAGCATTTT.

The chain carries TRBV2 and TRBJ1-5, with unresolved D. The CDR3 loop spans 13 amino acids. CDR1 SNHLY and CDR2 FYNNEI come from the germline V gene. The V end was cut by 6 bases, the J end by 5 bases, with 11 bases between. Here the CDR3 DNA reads TGTGCCAGCAGGTCTAATATGGATCAGCCCCAGCATTTT. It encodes CASRSNMDQPQHF.